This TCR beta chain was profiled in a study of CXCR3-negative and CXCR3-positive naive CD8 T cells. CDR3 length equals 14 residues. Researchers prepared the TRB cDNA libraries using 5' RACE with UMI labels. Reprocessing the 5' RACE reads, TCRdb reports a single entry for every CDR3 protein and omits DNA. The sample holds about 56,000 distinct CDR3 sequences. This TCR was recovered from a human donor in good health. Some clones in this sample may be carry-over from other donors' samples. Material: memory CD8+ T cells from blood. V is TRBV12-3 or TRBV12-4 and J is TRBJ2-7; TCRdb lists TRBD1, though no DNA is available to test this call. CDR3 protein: CTSSPSGGFVEQYF.